This T cell receptor (beta chain) stems from a study of blood T cell repertoires in COVID-19. Overall study: Researchers got acute and convalescent COVID-19 samples from the United States, Italy and Spain. Nucleic acid was either cDNA or gDNA, and it came from T cells, B-cell-depleted T cells, or PBMCs.

This CDR3 contains 13 residues. After removal of 3 bases from V and 7 bases from J, the junction contained 5 bases not matched to a gene. The V gene's germline CDR1 is SGHVS and CDR2 FQNEAQ. Per the authors' pipeline: Reference gene primers were amplified, and this amplification served to estimate nucleated cell counts. Libraries were prepared by immunoSEQ multiplex PCR; TCRdb keeps only in-frame clonotypes and omits some of them. From that table come the V and J calls and clone size; the DNA was used to work out D and trimming. The sample contains about 66,000 clones, 86% of which appear only once. The V call is TRBV7-8, the J call TRBJ1-2, with 7 bases matching TRBD1. Material: peripheral blood. This TCR derives from a man aged 50 to 59 with active COVID-19. CDR3 loop: CASSLTGTVGYTF. CDR3 nucleotides: TGTGCCAGCAGCTTGACAGGGACTGTTGGCTACACCTTC.